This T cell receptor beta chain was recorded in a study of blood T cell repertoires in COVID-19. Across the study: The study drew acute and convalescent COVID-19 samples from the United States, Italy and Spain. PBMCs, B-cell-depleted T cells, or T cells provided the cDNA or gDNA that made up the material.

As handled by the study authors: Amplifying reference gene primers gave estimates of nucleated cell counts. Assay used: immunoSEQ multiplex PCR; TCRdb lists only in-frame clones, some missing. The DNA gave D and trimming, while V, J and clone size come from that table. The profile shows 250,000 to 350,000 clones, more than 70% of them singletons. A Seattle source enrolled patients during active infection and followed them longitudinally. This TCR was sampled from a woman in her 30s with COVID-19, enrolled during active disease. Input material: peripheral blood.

CDR3 sequence: CASSLTGTGELFF. Written as DNA, the CDR3 is TGTGCCAGCAGTTTAACGGGAACCGGGGAGCTGTTTTTT. This chain uses TRBV28 with TRBJ2-2; D may be TRBD2 (5 bases). The germline gives CDR1 MDHEN, CDR2 SYDVKM. With 2 bases removed from V and 5 bases from J, the gap between germline ends came to 6 bases. The CDR3 length is 13 residues.